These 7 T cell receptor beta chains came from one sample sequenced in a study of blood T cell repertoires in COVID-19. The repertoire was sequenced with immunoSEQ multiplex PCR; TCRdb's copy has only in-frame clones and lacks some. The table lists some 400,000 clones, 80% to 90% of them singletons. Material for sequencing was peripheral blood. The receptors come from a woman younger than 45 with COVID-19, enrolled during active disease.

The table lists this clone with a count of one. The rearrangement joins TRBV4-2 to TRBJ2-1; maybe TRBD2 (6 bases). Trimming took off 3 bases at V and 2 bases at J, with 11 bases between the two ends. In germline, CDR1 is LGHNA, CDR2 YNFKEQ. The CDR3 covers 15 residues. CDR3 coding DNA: TGTGCCAGCAGCCAGTTGGGAGGAACCTACAATGAGCAGTTCTTC. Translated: CASSQLGGTYNEQFF.

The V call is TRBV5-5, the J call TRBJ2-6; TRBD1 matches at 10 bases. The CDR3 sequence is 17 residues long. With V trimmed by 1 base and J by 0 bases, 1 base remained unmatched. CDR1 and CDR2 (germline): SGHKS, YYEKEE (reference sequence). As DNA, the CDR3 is TGTGCCAGCAGCTTGCGGACAGGGGGCTCTGGGGCCAACGTCCTGACTTTC. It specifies CASSLRTGGSGANVLTF.

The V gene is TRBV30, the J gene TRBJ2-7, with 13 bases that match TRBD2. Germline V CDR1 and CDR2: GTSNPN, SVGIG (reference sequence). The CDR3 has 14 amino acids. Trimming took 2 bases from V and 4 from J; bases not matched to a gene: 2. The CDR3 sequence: CAWSTSGRGYEQYF. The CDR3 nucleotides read TGTGCCTGGAGTACTAGCGGGAGGGGGTACGAGCAGTACTTC.

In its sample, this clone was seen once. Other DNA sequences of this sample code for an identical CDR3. CDR3 bases: TGTGCCAGCAGTTACTCGGGAGGAGAGACCCAGTACTTC. Protein product: CASSYSGGETQYF. This chain links TRBV6-5 with TRBJ2-5, with D possibly matching TRBD2 (6 bases). The length of the CDR3 is 13 residues. V was pared by 0 bases and J by 4 bases, with 6 bases between. CDR1 and CDR2 from the germline V gene are MNHEY and SVGAGI.

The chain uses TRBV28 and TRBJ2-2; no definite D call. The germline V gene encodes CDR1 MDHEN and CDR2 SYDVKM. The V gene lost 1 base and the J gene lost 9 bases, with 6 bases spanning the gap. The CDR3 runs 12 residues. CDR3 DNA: TGTGCCAGCAGTTTATCTCTCCGGGAGCTGTTTTTT. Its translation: CASSLSLRELFF.

The CDR3 nucleotides read TGTGCCTGGAGCGACCCTCGGACAGGGGGCATGGACATTCAGTACTTC. Encoded protein: CAWSDPRTGGMDIQYF. This chain links TRBV30 with TRBJ2-4, with 11 bases identical to TRBD1. Trimming at V came to 3 bases and at J to 8 bases, leaving 12 bases not matched to a gene. CDR1 and CDR2 from the germline V gene are GTSNPN and SVGIG (reference sequence). This CDR3 comprises 16 residues.

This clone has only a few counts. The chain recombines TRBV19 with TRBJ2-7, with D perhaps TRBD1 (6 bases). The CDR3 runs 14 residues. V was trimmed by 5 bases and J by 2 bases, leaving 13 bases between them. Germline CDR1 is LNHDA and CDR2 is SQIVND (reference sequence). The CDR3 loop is CASSLGDRPYEQYF. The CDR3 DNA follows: TGTGCCAGTAGTCTGGGCGACAGGCCCTACGAGCAGTACTTC.